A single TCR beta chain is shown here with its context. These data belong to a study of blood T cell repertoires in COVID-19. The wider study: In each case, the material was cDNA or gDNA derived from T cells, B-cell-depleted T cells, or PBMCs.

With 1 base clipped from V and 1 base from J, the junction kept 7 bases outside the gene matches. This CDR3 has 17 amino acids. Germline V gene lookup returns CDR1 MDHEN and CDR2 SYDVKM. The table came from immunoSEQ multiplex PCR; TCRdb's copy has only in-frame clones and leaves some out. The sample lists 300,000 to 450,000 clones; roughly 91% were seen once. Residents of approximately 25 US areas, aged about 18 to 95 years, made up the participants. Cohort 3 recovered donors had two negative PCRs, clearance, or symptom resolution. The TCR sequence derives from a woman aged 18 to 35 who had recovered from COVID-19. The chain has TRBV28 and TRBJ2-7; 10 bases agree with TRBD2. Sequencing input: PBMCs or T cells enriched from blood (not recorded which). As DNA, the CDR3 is TGTGCCAGCAGTTTATCAGCGGGGGGGCCGCGGTCCTACGAGCAGTACTTC. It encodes CASSLSAGGPRSYEQYF.